A single sample gave rise to the 11 T cell receptor beta chains below, sequenced in a study of blood T cell repertoires in COVID-19 (dated by TCRdb to the early 2020s). The library was built by means of the immunoSEQ multiplex PCR assay. TCRdb took over this immuneACCESS table, retaining in-frame rearrangements with V and J assigned. Such tables are incomplete; in checked studies, under half of the missing clones stem from an unresolved V gene, and the remainder is unexplained. This sample lists some 170,000 clones; more than 80% were detected once. The ten largest make up approximately 11% of the sample. Sample: peripheral blood. The receptor set was obtained from a woman in her forties with COVID-19, enrolled during active disease.

This chain joins TRBV9 and TRBJ2-5; D is perhaps TRBD2 (6 bases). The germline V gene encodes CDR1 SGDLS and CDR2 YYNGEE. The CDR3 is 13 residues long. V lost 4 bases and J 2 bases, leaving 9 bases between the germline ends. CDR3 protein: CASSLGTQETQYF. CDR3 nucleotides: TGTGCCAGCAGCCTTGGGACTCAAGAGACCCAGTACTTC.

There are a few counts of this clone. The chain uses TRBV4-1 and TRBJ1-5, with TRBD1 matching 8 bases. CDR1 MGHRA and CDR2 YSYEKL come from the germline V gene. This CDR3 has 16 residues. Trimming took 4 bases from V and 4 from J; bases not matched to a gene: 9. The CDR3 region has the DNA TGCGCCAGCAGCCGGCTTAGCGGACAGGGAAATCAGCCCCAGCATTTT. It is translated as CASSRLSGQGNQPQHF.

V usage is TRBV11-2 and J usage is TRBJ2-5; no firm D call. The CDR3 has 13 residues. The germline V gene has CDR1 SGHAT and CDR2 FQNNGV. Trimming shortened V by 1 base and J by 0 bases, and 3 bases separated the two germline ends. The CDR3 DNA sequence: TGTGCCAGCAGCTTAGCGGACCAAGAGACCCAGTACTTC. Its translation: CASSLADQETQYF.

The chain couples TRBV7-9 to TRBJ1-2; 7 nucleotides align to TRBD1. V lost 7 bases, J lost 4 bases, and 9 bases stayed unmatched. The CDR3 covers 14 residues. The germline CDR1 and CDR2 sequences are SEHNR and FQNEAQ (reference sequence). Here the CDR3 DNA reads TGTGCCAGCACCTCGACAGGGCCGAGCTATGGCTACACCTTC. It yields the protein CASTSTGPSYGYTF.

V usage is TRBV15 and J usage is TRBJ2-3; D may be TRBD2 (6 bases). CDR3 length equals 13 residues. V lost 0 bases to trimming and J lost 9 bases, with 10 bases between them. Looked up from germline, CDR1 is LNHNV and CDR2 is YYDKDF (reference sequence). CDR3 residues: CATSRDSEGTQYF. The CDR3 region has the DNA TGTGCCACCAGCAGAGATTCGGAGGGGACGCAGTATTTT. Variable domain in full (rest from reference TRBV15 and TRBJ2-3): DAMVIQNPRYQVTQFGKPVTLSCSQTLNHNVMYWYQQKSSQAPKLLFHYYDKDFNNEADTPDNFQSRRPNTSFCFLDIRSPGLGDTAMYLCATSRDSEGTQYFGPGTRLTVL.

The V and J genes are TRBV15 and TRBJ2-3; 9 nucleotides agree with TRBD2. With V trimmed by 5 bases and J by 0 bases, 0 bases remained unmatched. Per germline, CDR1 LNHNV and CDR2 YYDKDF (reference sequence). The length of the CDR3 is 14 residues. The CDR3 nucleotides read TGTGCCACCAGCGCGGGGGGGAGCACAGATACGCAGTATTTT. Its translation is CATSAGGSTDTQYF.

This chain uses TRBV6-2 or TRBV6-3 with TRBJ1-5; tentative D call: TRBD1 (6 bases). The CDR3 length is 14 residues. Germline V gene sequence: CDR1 MNHEY, CDR2 SVGEGT. Trimming removed 4 bases from V and 7 bases from J, with 14 bases in between. The CDR3 region is CASSFGTRSQPQHF. The CDR3 DNA reads as TGTGCCAGCAGTTTCGGGACAAGATCGCAGCCCCAGCATTTT.

This sequence joins TRBV6-2 or TRBV6-3 and TRBJ2-2, with TRBD2 matching over 8 bases. V lost 3 bases to trimming and J lost 7 bases; unmatched junction nucleotides: 7. Germline V gene sequence: CDR1 MNHEY, CDR2 SVGEGT. There are 15 residues in the CDR3. The CDR3 spells CASSYRGGDDGELFF. The CDR3 coding sequence is TGTGCCAGCAGTTATCGGGGGGGAGACGACGGGGAGCTGTTTTTT.

The V call is TRBV27, the J call TRBJ1-5; TRBD1 might be the D (5 bases). This CDR3 region has 15 residues. Germline CDR1 and CDR2: MNHEY and SMNVEV (reference sequence). Trimming removed 3 bases at V and 0 bases at J, with 9 bases between. CDR3 sequence: CASSFSQGSNQPQHF. The CDR3 nucleotides read TGTGCCAGCAGTTTCAGTCAGGGTAGCAATCAGCCCCAGCATTTT.

CDR3 region: CASRGAGTYSPLHF. Here the CDR3 DNA reads TGTGCCAGCAGGGGGGCCGGGACCTATTCACCCCTCCACTTT. This chain connects TRBV28 to TRBJ1-6, with a tentative D call TRBD1 (6 bases). V was trimmed by 6 bases and J by 8 bases, leaving 14 bases between them. The CDR3 sequence is 14 residues long. Germline V CDR1 and CDR2: MDHEN, SYDVKM.

In its sample, this clone was seen a few times. The chain employs TRBV29-1 and TRBJ1-2, with 8 bases identical to TRBD1. This CDR3 is built from 12 residues. Trimming cost V 5 bases and J 7 bases; bases outside gene matches: 6. Germline V lookup: CDR1 SQVTM, CDR2 ANQGSEA. The CDR3 reads CSVTTGEAGYTF. CDR3 coding DNA: TGCAGCGTTACGACAGGGGAGGCTGGCTACACCTTC.